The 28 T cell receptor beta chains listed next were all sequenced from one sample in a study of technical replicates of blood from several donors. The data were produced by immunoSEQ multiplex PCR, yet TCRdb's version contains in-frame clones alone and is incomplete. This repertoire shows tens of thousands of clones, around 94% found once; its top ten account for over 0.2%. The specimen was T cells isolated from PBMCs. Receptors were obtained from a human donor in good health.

This chain's CDR3 is CASSPRTEWGEQYF. The CDR3 coding sequence is TGTGCCAGCAGCCCACGGACAGAGTGGGGCGAGCAGTACTTC. The chain uses TRBV13 and TRBJ2-7; a possible D gene is TRBD1 (6 bases). The V and J ends lost 5 bases and 6 bases respectively, with 17 bases between them. CDR1 is PRHDT and CDR2 is FYEKMQ in the germline V gene (reference sequence). This CDR3 region has 14 residues.

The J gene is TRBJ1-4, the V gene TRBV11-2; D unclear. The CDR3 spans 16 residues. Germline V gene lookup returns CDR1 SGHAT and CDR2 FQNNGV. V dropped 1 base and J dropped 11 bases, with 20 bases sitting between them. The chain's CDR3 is CASSLAGLGGGEKLFF. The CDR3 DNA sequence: TGTGCCAGCAGCTTAGCGGGCCTCGGAGGAGGAGAGAAACTGTTTTTT.

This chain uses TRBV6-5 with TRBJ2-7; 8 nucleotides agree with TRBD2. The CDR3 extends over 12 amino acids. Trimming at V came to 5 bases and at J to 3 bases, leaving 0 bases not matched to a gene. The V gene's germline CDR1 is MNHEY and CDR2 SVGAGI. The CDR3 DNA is TGTGCCAGCAGTAGCGGGAGCTACGAGCAGTACTTC. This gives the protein CASSSGSYEQYF.

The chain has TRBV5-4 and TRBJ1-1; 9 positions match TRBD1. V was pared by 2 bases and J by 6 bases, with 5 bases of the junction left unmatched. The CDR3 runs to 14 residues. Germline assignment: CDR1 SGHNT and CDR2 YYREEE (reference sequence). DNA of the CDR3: TGTGCCAGCAGCTTAGCGGACAGGGGTGCTGAAGCTTTCTTT. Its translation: CASSLADRGAEAFF.

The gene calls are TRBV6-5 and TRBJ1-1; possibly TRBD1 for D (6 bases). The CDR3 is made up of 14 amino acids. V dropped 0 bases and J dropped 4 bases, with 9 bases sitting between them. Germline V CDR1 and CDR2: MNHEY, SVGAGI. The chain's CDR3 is CASSYSRGSTEAFF. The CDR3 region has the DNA TGTGCCAGCAGTTACTCGAGGGGGAGCACTGAAGCTTTCTTT.

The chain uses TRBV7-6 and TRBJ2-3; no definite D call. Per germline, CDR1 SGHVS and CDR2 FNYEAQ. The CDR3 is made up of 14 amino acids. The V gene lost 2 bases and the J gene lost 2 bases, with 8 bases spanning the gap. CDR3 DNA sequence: TGTGCCAGCAGCTTACTTTCCCTCACAGATACGCAGTATTTT. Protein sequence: CASSLLSLTDTQYF.

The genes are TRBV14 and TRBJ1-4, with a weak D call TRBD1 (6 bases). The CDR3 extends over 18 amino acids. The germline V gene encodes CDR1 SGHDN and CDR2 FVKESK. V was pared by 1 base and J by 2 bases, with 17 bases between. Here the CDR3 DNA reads TGTGCCAGCAGCCAAGTCCGGCCAGGGGCGCACACTAATGAAAAACTGTTTTTT. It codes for CASSQVRPGAHTNEKLFF. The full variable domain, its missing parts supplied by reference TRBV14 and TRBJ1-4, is EAGVTQFPSHSVIEKGQTVTLRCDPISGHDNLYWYRRVMGKEIKFLLHFVKESKQDESGMPNNRFLAERTGGTYSTLKVQPAELEDSGVYFCASSQVRPGAHTNEKLFFGSGTQLSVL.

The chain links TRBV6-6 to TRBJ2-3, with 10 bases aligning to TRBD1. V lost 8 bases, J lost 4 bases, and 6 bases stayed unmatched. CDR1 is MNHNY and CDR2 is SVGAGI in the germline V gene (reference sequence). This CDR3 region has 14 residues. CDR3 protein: CASATGGEADTQYF. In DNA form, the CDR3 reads TGTGCCAGCGCGACAGGGGGCGAGGCAGATACGCAGTATTTT.

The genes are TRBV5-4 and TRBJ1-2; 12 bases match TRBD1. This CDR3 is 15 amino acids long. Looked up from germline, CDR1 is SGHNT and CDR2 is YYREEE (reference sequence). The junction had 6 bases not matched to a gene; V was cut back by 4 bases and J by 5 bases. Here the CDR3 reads CASSNRDRGQYGYTF. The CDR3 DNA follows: TGTGCCAGCAGCAACCGGGACAGGGGGCAATATGGCTACACCTTC. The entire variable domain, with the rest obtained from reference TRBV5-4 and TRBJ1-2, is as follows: ETGVTQSPTHLIKTRGQQVTLRCSSQSGHNTVSWYQQALGQGPQFIFQYYREEENGRGNFPPRFSGLQFPNYSSELNVNALELDDSALYLCASSNRDRGQYGYTFGSGTRLTVV.

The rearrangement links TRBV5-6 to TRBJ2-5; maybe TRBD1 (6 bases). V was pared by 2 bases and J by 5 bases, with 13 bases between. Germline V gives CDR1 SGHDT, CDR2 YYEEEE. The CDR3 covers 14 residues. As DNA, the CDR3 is TGTGCCAGCAGCTTCGCCGGACAGATGGAGACCCAGTACTTC. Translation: CASSFAGQMETQYF.

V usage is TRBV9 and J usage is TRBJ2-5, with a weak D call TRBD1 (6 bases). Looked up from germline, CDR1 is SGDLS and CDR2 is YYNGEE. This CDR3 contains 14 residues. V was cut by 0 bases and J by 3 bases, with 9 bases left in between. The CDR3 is CASSVVSGEETQYF. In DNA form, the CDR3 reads TGTGCCAGCAGCGTAGTATCAGGGGAAGAGACCCAGTACTTC.

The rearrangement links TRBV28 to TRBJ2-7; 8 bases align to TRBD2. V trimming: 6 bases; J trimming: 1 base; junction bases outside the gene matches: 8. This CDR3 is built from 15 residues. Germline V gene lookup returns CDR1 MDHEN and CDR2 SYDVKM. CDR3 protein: CASRPTSAWSYEQYF. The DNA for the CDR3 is TGTGCCAGCAGACCGACTAGCGCCTGGTCCTACGAGCAGTACTTC.

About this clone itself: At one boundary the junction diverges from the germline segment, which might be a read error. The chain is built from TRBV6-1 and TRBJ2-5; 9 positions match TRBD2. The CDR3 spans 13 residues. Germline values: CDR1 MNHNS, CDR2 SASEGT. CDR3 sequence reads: CASGDSGRQTQYF. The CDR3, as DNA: TGTGCCAGCGGTGATAGCGGGAGACAGACCCAGTACTTC.

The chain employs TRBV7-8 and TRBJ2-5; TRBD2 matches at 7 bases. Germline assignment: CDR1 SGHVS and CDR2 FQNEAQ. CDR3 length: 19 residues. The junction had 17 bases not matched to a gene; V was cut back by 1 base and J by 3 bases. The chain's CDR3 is CASSLEIPGQLRGEETQYF. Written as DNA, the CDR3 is TGTGCCAGCAGCTTAGAGATCCCAGGCCAACTCCGGGGGGAAGAGACCCAGTACTTC.

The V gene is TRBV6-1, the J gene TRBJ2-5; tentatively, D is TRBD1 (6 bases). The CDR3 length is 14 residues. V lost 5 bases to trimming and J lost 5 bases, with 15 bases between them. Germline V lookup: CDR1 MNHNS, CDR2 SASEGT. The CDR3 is CASSLPQGRETQYF. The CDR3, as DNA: TGTGCCAGCAGTCTACCTCAGGGGCGGGAGACCCAGTACTTC.

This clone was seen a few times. CDR3 in DNA: TGTGCCAGCAGTTACTCTCCAGGGAACACTGAAGCTTTCTTT. Translated: CASSYSPGNTEAFF. This chain joins TRBV6-5 and TRBJ1-1; the D is unclear. CDR1 MNHEY and CDR2 SVGAGI come from the germline V gene. The CDR3 runs to 14 residues. V was pared by 0 bases and J by 1 base, with 6 bases between.

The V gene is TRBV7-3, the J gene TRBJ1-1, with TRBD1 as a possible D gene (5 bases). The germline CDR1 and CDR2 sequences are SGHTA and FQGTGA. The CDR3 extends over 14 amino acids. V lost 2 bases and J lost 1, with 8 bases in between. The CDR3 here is CASSLLGENTEAFF. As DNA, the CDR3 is TGTGCCAGCAGCTTACTAGGGGAGAACACTGAAGCTTTCTTT.

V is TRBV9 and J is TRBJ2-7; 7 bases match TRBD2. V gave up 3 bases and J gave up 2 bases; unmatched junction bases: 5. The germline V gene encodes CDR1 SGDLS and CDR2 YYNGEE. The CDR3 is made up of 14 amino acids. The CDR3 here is CASSAWEGPYEQYF. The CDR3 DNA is TGTGCCAGCAGCGCCTGGGAGGGCCCCTACGAGCAGTACTTC.

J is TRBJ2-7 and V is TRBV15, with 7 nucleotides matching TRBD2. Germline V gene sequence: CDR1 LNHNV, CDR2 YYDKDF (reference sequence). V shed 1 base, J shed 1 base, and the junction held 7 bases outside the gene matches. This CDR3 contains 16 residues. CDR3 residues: CATSRVGASGSYEQYF. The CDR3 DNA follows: TGTGCCACCAGCAGAGTTGGGGCTAGCGGATCCTACGAGCAGTACTTC.

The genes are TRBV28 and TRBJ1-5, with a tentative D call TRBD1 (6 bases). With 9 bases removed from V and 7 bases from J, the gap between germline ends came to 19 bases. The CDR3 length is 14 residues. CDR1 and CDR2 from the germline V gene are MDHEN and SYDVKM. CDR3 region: CASRGGGYGQPQHF. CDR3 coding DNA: TGTGCCAGTCGAGGGGGGGGTTATGGACAGCCCCAGCATTTT.

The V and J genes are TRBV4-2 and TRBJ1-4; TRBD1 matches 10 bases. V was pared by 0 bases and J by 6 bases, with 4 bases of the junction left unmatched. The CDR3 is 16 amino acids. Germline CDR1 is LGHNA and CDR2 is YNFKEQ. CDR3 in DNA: TGTGCCAGCAGCCAAGATTGGGGACAGGGGCATGAAAAACTGTTTTTT. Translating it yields CASSQDWGQGHEKLFF.

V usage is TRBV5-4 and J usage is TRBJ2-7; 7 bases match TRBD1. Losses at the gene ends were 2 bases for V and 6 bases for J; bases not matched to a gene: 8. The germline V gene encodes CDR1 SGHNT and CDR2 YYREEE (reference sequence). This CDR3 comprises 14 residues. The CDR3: CASSFPQGGGEQYF. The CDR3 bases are TGTGCCAGCAGCTTTCCTCAAGGGGGCGGCGAGCAGTACTTC.

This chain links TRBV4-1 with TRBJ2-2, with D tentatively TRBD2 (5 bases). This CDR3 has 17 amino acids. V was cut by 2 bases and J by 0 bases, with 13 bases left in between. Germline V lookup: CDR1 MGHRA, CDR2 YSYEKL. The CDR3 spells CASSQSSGDANTGELFF. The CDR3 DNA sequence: TGCGCCAGCAGCCAATCAAGCGGTGACGCGAACACCGGGGAGCTGTTTTTT.

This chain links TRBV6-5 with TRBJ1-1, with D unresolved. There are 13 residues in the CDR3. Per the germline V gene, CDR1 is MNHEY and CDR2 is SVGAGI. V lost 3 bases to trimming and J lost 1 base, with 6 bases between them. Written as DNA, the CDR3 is TGTGCCAGCAGTTATAACAAGAACACTGAAGCTTTCTTT. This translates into CASSYNKNTEAFF.

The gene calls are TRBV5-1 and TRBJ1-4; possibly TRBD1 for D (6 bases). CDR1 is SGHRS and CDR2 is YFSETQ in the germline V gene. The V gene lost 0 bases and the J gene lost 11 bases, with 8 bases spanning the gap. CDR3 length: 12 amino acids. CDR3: CASSLEGGKLFF. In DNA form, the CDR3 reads TGCGCCAGCAGCTTGGAGGGGGGGAAACTGTTTTTT.

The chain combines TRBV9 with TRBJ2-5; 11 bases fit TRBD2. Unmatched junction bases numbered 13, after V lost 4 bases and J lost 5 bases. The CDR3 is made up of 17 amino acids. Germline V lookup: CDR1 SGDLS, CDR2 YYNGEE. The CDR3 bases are TGTGCCAGCAGCCGCCCGGGACTAGCGGAGGTGAGGGAGACCCAGTACTTC. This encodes CASSRPGLAEVRETQYF.

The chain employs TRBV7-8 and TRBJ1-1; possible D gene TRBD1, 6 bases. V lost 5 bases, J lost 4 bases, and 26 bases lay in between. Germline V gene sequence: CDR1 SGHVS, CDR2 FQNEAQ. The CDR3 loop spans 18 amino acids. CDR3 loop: CASSQNRVQPPRGTEAFF. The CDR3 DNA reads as TGTGCCAGCAGCCAGAACAGGGTACAGCCACCTCGGGGCACTGAAGCTTTCTTT.

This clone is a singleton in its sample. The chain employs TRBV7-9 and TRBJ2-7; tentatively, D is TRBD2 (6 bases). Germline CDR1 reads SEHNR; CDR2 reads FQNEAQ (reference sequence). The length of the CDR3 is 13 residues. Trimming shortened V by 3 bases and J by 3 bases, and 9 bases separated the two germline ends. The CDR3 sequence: CASSFVEGYEQYF. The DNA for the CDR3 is TGTGCCAGCAGCTTCGTGGAGGGCTACGAGCAGTACTTC.